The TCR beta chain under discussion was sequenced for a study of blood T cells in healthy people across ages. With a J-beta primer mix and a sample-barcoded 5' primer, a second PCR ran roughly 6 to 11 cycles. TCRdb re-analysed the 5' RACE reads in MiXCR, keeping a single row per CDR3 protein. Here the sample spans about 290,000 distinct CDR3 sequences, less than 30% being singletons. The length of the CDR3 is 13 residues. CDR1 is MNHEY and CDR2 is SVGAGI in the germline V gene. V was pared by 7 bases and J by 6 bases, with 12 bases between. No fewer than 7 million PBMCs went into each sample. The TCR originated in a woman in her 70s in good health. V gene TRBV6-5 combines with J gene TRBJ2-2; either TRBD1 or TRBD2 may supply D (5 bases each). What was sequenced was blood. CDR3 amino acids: CASTKRGAGELFF. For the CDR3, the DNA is TGTGCCAGCACCAAGAGAGGGGCCGGGGAGCTGTTTTTT.